This TCR beta chain was documented in a study of OX40 agonist ivuxolimab in advanced cancers. Study overall: Six ivuxolimab dose levels, 0.01 to 10 mg/kg, were given intravenously every 2 weeks. General study results and limits: Averaged across samples, CD8+ T cells carried more expanded clones than CD4+ did. Partial responders dosed at 0.1-3.0 mg/kg displayed clonal expansion ranking among the lowest.

V was shortened by 2 bases and J by 0 bases, with 5 bases between the two germline ends. Germline CDR1 KGHSH, CDR2 LQKENI. The CDR3 runs 14 residues. Patients who had autoimmune disease history or got systemic immunosuppression were left out. Of note for this clone: What it binds is unknown.

The table came from immunoSEQ multiplex PCR; TCRdb's copy has only in-frame clones and leaves some out. The table lists some 98,000 clones, 87% of them singletons. The rearrangement joins TRBV18 to TRBJ1-3; D ambiguous. The sequence derives from an adult with an advanced solid tumor such as melanoma, head and neck, liver or kidney cancer. The sequenced sample was CD4+ or CD8+ T cells sorted from blood, obtained in a trial of the OX40 agonist ivuxolimab. Written as DNA, the CDR3 is TGTGCCAGCTCACCATCAGGCTCTGGAAACACCATATATTTT. Protein: CASSPSGSGNTIYF.